Each of the 2 T cell receptor beta chains below was sequenced from the same sample in a study of regulatory T cells. Study-level findings and limits: Compared with autologous conventional CD4+ cells and control regulatory cells, CD3G-deficient regulatory T cells showed reduced diversity.

The PCR used 52 TRBV and 13 TRBJ primers. Sequencing was performed with immunoSEQ multiplex PCR; in TCRdb, only in-frame clones are kept and a portion is missing. The sample holds about 5,500 clones, roughly nine tenths seen once. Which antigens these TCRs recognize remains unknown. Source material: CD4+ Tregs sorted from blood. These receptors all come from a person in their late teens or twenties with CD3G deficiency.

The J gene is TRBJ2-7, the V gene TRBV28; TRBD2 matches at 8 bases. V lost 3 bases and J lost 1; bases outside the gene matches: 8. The V gene's germline CDR1 is MDHEN and CDR2 SYDVKM. This CDR3 contains 16 residues. The CDR3 coding sequence is TGTGCCAGCAGTTTGTCGGGGGGGCCCCGATCCTACGAGCAGTACTTC. It yields the protein CASSLSGGPRSYEQYF.

The CDR3 protein is CASSLRWGLADTQYF. CDR3 DNA sequence: TGCGCCAGCAGCCTGAGATGGGGCCTCGCAGATACGCAGTATTTT. The V call is TRBV5-1, the J call TRBJ2-3; possible D gene TRBD1, 5 bases. This CDR3 region has 15 residues. V dropped 4 bases and J dropped 4 bases, with 16 bases sitting between them. Germline CDR1 SGHRS, CDR2 YFSETQ.